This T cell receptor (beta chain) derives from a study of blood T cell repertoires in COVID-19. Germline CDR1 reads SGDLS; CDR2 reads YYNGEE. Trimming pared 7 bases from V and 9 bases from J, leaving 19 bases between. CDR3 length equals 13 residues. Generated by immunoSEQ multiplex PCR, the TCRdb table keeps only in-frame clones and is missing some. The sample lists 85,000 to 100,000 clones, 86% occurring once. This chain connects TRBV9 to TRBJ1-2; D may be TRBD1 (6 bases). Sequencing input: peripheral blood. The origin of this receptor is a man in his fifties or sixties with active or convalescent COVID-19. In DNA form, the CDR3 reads TGTGCCAGCCTAGATCCAGGGGATCGTAGCTACACCTTC. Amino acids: CASLDPGDRSYTF.